Listed here are 22 T cell receptor beta chains from one sample, sequenced in a study of T-cell memory formation after mild COVID-19. TCRdb reprocessed the 5' RACE reads via MiXCR and lists one record per CDR3 protein. Here the sample spans approximately 300,000 distinct CDR3 sequences, 15% to 20% being singletons. The sequenced sample consisted of PBMCs or a T cell subset sorted from them (not recorded which). The receptor set was obtained from a man aged 18 to 29 who had mild COVID-19 (a few samples of this study predate the infection). Cell type and time point are not known.

This rearrangement joins TRBV2 to TRBJ1-2; a weak D match, TRBD1 (5 bases). The CDR3 is 14 amino acids. V lost 1 base, J lost 4 bases, and 10 bases lay in between. The germline gives CDR1 SNHLY, CDR2 FYNNEI. Here the CDR3 reads CASSEDGTFYGYTF. The CDR3 DNA reads TGTGCCAGCAGTGAAGATGGGACCTTCTATGGCTACACCTTC. Complete variable domain (other parts from reference TRBV2 and TRBJ1-2): EPEVTQTPSHQVTQMGQEVILRCVPISNHLYFYWYRQILGQKVEFLVSFYNNEISEKSEIFDDQFSVERPDGSNFTLKIRSTKLEDSAMYFCASSEDGTFYGYTFGSGTRLTVV.

The CDR3 DNA follows: TGTGCCAGCAGCTTTTGGCGGGAAAGGATAGATACGCAGTATTTT. Encoded protein: CASSFWRERIDTQYF. The chain combines TRBV7-9 with TRBJ2-3, with D possibly TRBD2 on 6 matching bases. The germline gives CDR1 SEHNR, CDR2 FQNEAQ (reference sequence). The CDR3 is 15 residues long. The V end was cut by 3 bases, the J end by 5 bases, with 15 bases between.

The V and J genes are TRBV15 and TRBJ2-7; no definite D call. V lost 0 bases and J lost 4, with 7 bases in between. In germline, CDR1 is LNHNV, CDR2 YYDKDF (reference sequence). The length of the CDR3 is 13 residues. The CDR3 reads CATSRDGGYEQYV. CDR3 coding DNA: TGTGCCACCAGCAGAGATGGCGGATACGAGCAGTACGTC.

The chain recombines TRBV6-1 with TRBJ2-1; 7 bases match TRBD2. Germline CDR1 MNHNS, CDR2 SASEGT. CDR3 length equals 15 residues. J was trimmed by 7 bases and V by 3 bases; bases with no gene match: 9. As DNA, the CDR3 is TGTGCCAGCAGTGACCCCGGGGAGGGAAGGAATGAGCAGTTCTTC. It translates to CASSDPGEGRNEQFF.

This clonotype was counted between two and nine times. The chain carries TRBV2 and TRBJ1-1; D is possibly TRBD1 (5 bases). Trimming stripped 3 bases from V and 4 bases from J, with 12 bases between. Germline CDR1 and CDR2: SNHLY and FYNNEI. CDR3 length: 14 residues. Here the CDR3 DNA reads TGTGCCAGCAGTGACAGAGGGGTGGGCACTGAAGCTTTCTTT. As protein: CASSDRGVGTEAFF.

The chain combines TRBV12-5 with TRBJ2-1, with D hard to call. Looked up from germline, CDR1 is LGHNT and CDR2 is FRNRAP. Deletions cut 7 bases from V and 7 bases from J, with 17 bases between. This CDR3 is 14 amino acids long. CDR3 protein: CASAPRYGGNEQFF. The CDR3 bases are TGTGCTAGTGCCCCCAGATATGGCGGTAATGAGCAGTTCTTC.

This sequence joins TRBV20-1 and TRBJ2-1; TRBD2 matches at 9 bases. V gave up 5 bases and J gave up 7 bases; unmatched junction bases: 12. The CDR3 covers 15 residues. Germline V gene lookup returns CDR1 DFQATT and CDR2 SNEGSKA (reference sequence). Here the CDR3 reads CSARALEAGGNEQFF. The CDR3 region has the DNA TGCAGTGCTCGCGCATTGGAGGCGGGGGGGAATGAGCAGTTCTTC.

For the CDR3, the DNA is TGTGCCGGGCGGGATGAGCAGTTCTTC. It is translated as CAGRDEQFF. This chain joins TRBV7-2 and TRBJ2-1, with D tentatively TRBD2 (5 bases). The V end was cut by 11 bases, the J end by 8 bases, with 7 bases between. The CDR3 runs 9 residues. Germline V gives CDR1 SGHTA, CDR2 FQGNSA.

The chain uses TRBV12-3 or TRBV12-4 and TRBJ2-7; D is undetermined. V lost 3 bases and J 2 bases, leaving 11 bases between the germline ends. The length of the CDR3 is 14 residues. CDR3 in amino acids: CASSLSNSTYEQYV. Written as DNA, the CDR3 is TGTGCCAGCAGTTTGTCTAATTCCACCTACGAGCAGTACGTC.

This chain connects TRBV2 to TRBJ1-2; D remains ambiguous. This CDR3 region has 14 residues. Germline V gene data show CDR1 as SNHLY and CDR2 as FYNNEI. Trimming pared 1 base from V and 4 bases from J, leaving 10 bases between. In nucleotides, the CDR3 is TGTGCCAGCAGTGAAGGCGGTCCTGGCTATGGCTACACCTTC. Translated: CASSEGGPGYGYTF.

The chain combines TRBV6-6 with TRBJ1-5; D ambiguous. Trimming took 5 bases from V and 2 from J, leaving 10 bases between them. Germline values: CDR1 MNHNY, CDR2 SVGAGI (reference sequence). The CDR3 is 14 residues long. The DNA for the CDR3 is TGTGCCAGCAGTCCCTCGGACGGCAATCAGCCCCAGCATTTT. Protein product: CASSPSDGNQPQHF.

The CDR3 loop is CSAREGAMNTEAFF. The CDR3 DNA is TGCAGTGCTAGAGAGGGGGCTATGAACACTGAAGCTTTCTTT. The chain uses TRBV20-1 and TRBJ1-1, with TRBD1 as a possible D gene (6 bases). V was cut by 0 bases and J by 0 bases, with 8 bases left in between. The CDR3 consists of 14 residues. The germline CDR1 and CDR2 sequences are DFQATT and SNEGSKA (reference sequence).

This clonotype was recorded a few times. The CDR3 bases are TGCGCCAGCAGCTTTGAAGGGGCTTCCACAGATACGCAGTATTTT. It is translated as CASSFEGASTDTQYF. The chain recombines TRBV5-1 with TRBJ2-3; TRBD1 is a possible D gene (5 bases). The CDR3 contains 15 residues. Trimming took 2 bases from V and 2 from J, leaving 12 bases between them. In germline, CDR1 is SGHRS, CDR2 YFSETQ.

This chain connects TRBV7-3 to TRBJ2-7, with D possibly being TRBD1 (5 bases). V gave up 0 bases and J gave up 3 bases, with 9 bases separating them. Germline CDR1 is SGHTA and CDR2 is FQGTGA. The CDR3 extends over 14 amino acids. The CDR3 spells CASSLTGHFYEQYF. The DNA of the CDR3 is TGTGCCAGCAGCTTAACCGGACATTTCTACGAGCAGTACTTC.

J is TRBJ2-5 and V is TRBV20-1; the D gene is possibly TRBD2 (5 bases). Germline V gives CDR1 DFQATT, CDR2 SNEGSKA (reference sequence). The CDR3 consists of 14 residues. As DNA, the CDR3 is TGCAGAGCTCGTGGTGGCGGGCCCAAAGAGACCCAGTACTTC. Amino acid sequence: CRARGGGPKETQYF.

The table lists this clonotype with a few counts. V is TRBV5-5 and J is TRBJ1-1; D gene uncertain. This CDR3 is 17 amino acids long. Between the trimmed V and J ends, which lost 4 bases and 1 base, there was a span of 20 bases. Germline values: CDR1 SGHKS, CDR2 YYEKEE (reference sequence). In nucleotides, the CDR3 is TGTGCCAGCAGCCTGGAGGGTGTTGGCGTCGGGAACACTGAAGCTTTCTTT. Protein product: CASSLEGVGVGNTEAFF.

V is TRBV28 and J is TRBJ2-2, with D possibly matching TRBD1 (5 bases). V was shortened by 8 bases and J by 0 bases, with 10 bases between the two germline ends. Germline V gene data show CDR1 as MDHEN and CDR2 as SYDVKM. This CDR3 spans 14 amino acids. The CDR3 is CASDTGSNTGELFF. Here the CDR3 DNA reads TGTGCCAGCGATACAGGATCGAACACCGGGGAGCTGTTTTTT.

The rearrangement uses TRBV6-5 and TRBJ1-6, with TRBD1 matching over 8 bases. J lost 0 bases, V lost 5 bases, and 12 bases had no gene match. The CDR3 consists of 19 residues. Germline CDR1 reads MNHEY; CDR2 reads SVGAGI. CDR3 amino acids: CASSPSPGQESSYNSPLHF. The CDR3 DNA is TGTGCCAGCAGTCCTTCCCCGGGACAGGAAAGCTCCTATAATTCACCCCTCCACTTT.

The chain links TRBV5-1 to TRBJ2-7; D is unresolved. Per germline, CDR1 SGHRS and CDR2 YFSETQ. Trimming removed 5 bases at V and 0 bases at J, with 9 bases between. The CDR3 runs 13 residues. The CDR3 loop reads CASRPVLSYEQYV. The DNA for the CDR3 is TGCGCCAGCAGGCCCGTCCTCTCCTACGAGCAGTACGTC.

This clonotype came up many times. This sequence joins TRBV4-3 and TRBJ1-1; D gene uncertain. Germline V gene sequence: CDR1 LGHNA, CDR2 YSLEER. The CDR3 covers 14 residues. V lost 4 bases and J lost 2, with 11 bases in between. The CDR3 region has the DNA TGCGCCAGCAGCCCAACAGTGGCTAACACTGAAGCTTTCTTT. Amino acids: CASSPTVANTEAFF.

The chain recombines TRBV29-1 with TRBJ2-2, with D maybe TRBD1 (6 bases). From germline, CDR1 is SQVTM and CDR2 ANQGSEA. V dropped 4 bases and J dropped 1 base, with 19 bases sitting between them. This CDR3 spans 17 amino acids. CDR3 sequence: CSVVGRWTVGNTGELFF. The CDR3 bases are TGCAGCGTTGTTGGTCGGTGGACAGTGGGGAACACCGGGGAGCTGTTTTTT.

This clonotype has a single count. The chain has TRBV11-2 and TRBJ2-7; D ambiguous. The germline V and J ends were trimmed by 0 bases and 6 bases, with 9 bases remaining between them. Germline CDR1 reads SGHAT; CDR2 reads FQNNGV. The CDR3 contains 13 residues. The DNA for the CDR3 is TGTGCCAGCAGCTTAGACCGTGGGCTCGAGCAGTACTTC. This sequence encodes CASSLDRGLEQYF.